Below, 26 T cell receptor beta chains from the same sample are listed, as sequenced in a study of T cells after yellow fever vaccination (dated by TCRdb to about 2019). Receptors were amplified or captured by 5' RACE. The sequencer was an Illumina NovaSeq 6000. TCRdb trimmed public reads at Q25 via fastp, called clones via MiXCR and kept in-frame beta chains. Rows with a matching CDR3 protein are joined into one entry that keeps the most common DNA and genes. The sample profile shows around 310,000 distinct CDR3 sequences; 3.5% to 4.5% of them were found once. The ten most abundant clones make up roughly 24% of the sample. The treatment or condition label here, explained by the study, means: live attenuated yellow fever vaccine strain. Sequencing used PBMCs, obtained 5 days after the yellow fever booster vaccination. Source of these receptors: a man between 18 and 35 years old who received the YFV17D yellow fever vaccine.

This clonotype was counted a few times. The chain's CDR3 is CASSYGIATYEQYV. The CDR3 DNA reads TGTGCCAGCAGTTACGGGATCGCTACCTACGAGCAGTACGTC. The V call is TRBV6-2 or TRBV6-3, the J call TRBJ2-7; D is uncertain. Germline CDR1 MNHEY, CDR2 SVGEGT. The germline V and J ends were trimmed by 2 bases and 2 bases, with 10 bases remaining between them. The CDR3 is 14 amino acids.

The rearrangement links TRBV7-9 to TRBJ2-3, with TRBD1 identical over 9 bases. J was trimmed by 3 bases and V by 5 bases; bases with no gene match: 9. The CDR3 is 16 amino acids. From germline, CDR1 is SEHNR and CDR2 FQNEAQ (reference sequence). This CDR3 is CASSPDRGIETDTQYF. The CDR3 DNA reads TGTGCCAGCAGCCCGGACAGGGGTATAGAGACAGATACGCAGTATTTT.

This sequence joins TRBV5-6 and TRBJ2-7, with 9 bases identical to TRBD1. The CDR3 contains 14 residues. J lost 4 bases, V lost 7 bases, and 9 bases had no gene match. Germline lookup yields CDR1 SGHDT and CDR2 YYEEEE. The CDR3: CASARSGTGYEQYV. DNA for the CDR3: TGTGCCAGCGCACGTTCTGGGACAGGGTACGAGCAGTACGTC.

The J gene is TRBJ1-6, the V gene TRBV4-1; D not certain. Deletions cut 1 base from V and 6 bases from J, with 10 bases between. The CDR3 loop spans 15 amino acids. Germline V gene data show CDR1 as MGHRA and CDR2 as YSYEKL. The CDR3 DNA is TGCGCCAGCAGCCAAGTGGGCCGGGTTAATTCACCCCTCCACTTT. Amino acid sequence: CASSQVGRVNSPLHF.

This clonotype was seen a few times. J is TRBJ2-2 and V is TRBV5-1; D perhaps matches TRBD1 (6 bases). Trimming took 3 bases from V and 2 from J, leaving 11 bases between them. The CDR3 consists of 15 residues. Germline V CDR1 and CDR2: SGHRS, YFSETQ. CDR3 loop: CASSWDNSNTGELFF. Written as DNA, the CDR3 is TGCGCCAGCAGCTGGGACAATTCCAACACCGGGGAGCTGTTTTTT.

This clonotype was counted between two and nine times. The gene calls are TRBV5-6 and TRBJ2-7; 11 nucleotides agree with TRBD1. The CDR3 totals 13 residues. J was trimmed by 11 bases and V by 3 bases; bases with no gene match: 7. The V gene's germline CDR1 is SGHDT and CDR2 YYEEEE. CDR3 region: CASSSDRGPPKYV. As DNA, the CDR3 is TGTGCCAGCAGCTCGGACAGGGGGCCCCCGAAGTACGTC.

This clonotype was seen a few times. J is TRBJ2-1 and V is TRBV14; D gene unclear. There are 14 residues in the CDR3. V lost 1 base and J 4 bases, leaving 8 bases between the germline ends. Germline V gene lookup returns CDR1 SGHDN and CDR2 FVKESK. The chain's CDR3 is CASSQVADYNEQFF. The CDR3 nucleotides are TGTGCCAGCAGCCAAGTCGCAGATTACAATGAGCAGTTCTTC.

The V and J genes are TRBV6-5 and TRBJ1-2, with D possibly being TRBD1 (5 bases). Trimming pared 6 bases from V and 4 bases from J, leaving 15 bases between. This CDR3 region has 14 residues. Per the germline V gene, CDR1 is MNHEY and CDR2 is SVGAGI. The CDR3 DNA is TGTGCCAGCAGCGAATCGACAGCATTCTATGGCTACACCTTC. Translating gives CASSESTAFYGYTF.

This clonotype has only a few counts. The chain carries TRBV5-1 and TRBJ2-5, with D uncertain. The V gene's germline CDR1 is SGHRS and CDR2 YFSETQ. V was cut by 3 bases and J by 1 base, with 13 bases left in between. The CDR3 is 15 residues long. The DNA for the CDR3 is TGCGCCAGCAGCTCTTCTCATGGCAGCCAAGAGACCCAGTACTTC. Translated: CASSSSHGSQETQYF.

The genes are TRBV20-1 and TRBJ2-1, with TRBD2 matching over 8 bases. The CDR3 runs to 14 residues. The ends lost 5 bases at V and 5 bases at J; junction bases unmatched: 8. Per germline, CDR1 DFQATT and CDR2 SNEGSKA (reference sequence). DNA for the CDR3: TGCAGTGCTTCCGTAGCGGGGCCAAACAATGAGCAGTTCTTC. Its protein product is CSASVAGPNNEQFF.

This clonotype showed up many times. The chain employs TRBV20-1 and TRBJ1-2; D not certain. The CDR3 sequence is 11 residues long. Per germline, CDR1 DFQATT and CDR2 SNEGSKA (reference sequence). The ends were cut back, 3 bases at V and 7 bases at J, with 9 bases in the middle. CDR3 in DNA: TGCAGTGCTAGTTTAGGACGTGGCTACACCTTC. It yields the protein CSASLGRGYTF.

The table lists this clonotype with many counts. CDR3 amino acids: CSVLGQIYNEQFF. The CDR3 region has the DNA TGCAGCGTACTTGGACAGATATACAATGAGCAGTTCTTC. The chain couples TRBV29-1 to TRBJ2-1; D perhaps matches TRBD1 (6 bases). Trimming removed 6 bases at V and 4 bases at J, with 13 bases between. The germline CDR1 and CDR2 sequences are SQVTM and ANQGSEA. The CDR3 is 13 residues long.

The gene calls are TRBV7-2 and TRBJ2-3; TRBD2 aligns across 7 bases. CDR3 length: 17 residues. Germline V gene lookup returns CDR1 SGHTA and CDR2 FQGNSA. V shed 1 base, J shed 0 bases, and the junction held 7 bases outside the gene matches. The CDR3 sequence is CASSLGAGLDSTDTQYF. The CDR3 DNA reads as TGTGCCAGCAGCTTAGGGGCCGGACTAGACAGCACAGATACGCAGTATTTT.

This clonotype has more than one count but fewer than ten. This chain links TRBV28 with TRBJ2-7, with D tentatively TRBD2 (6 bases). The V end was cut by 5 bases, the J end by 7 bases, with 18 bases between. Germline V gene sequence: CDR1 MDHEN, CDR2 SYDVKM. The CDR3 has 14 amino acids. Here the CDR3 DNA reads TGTGCCAGCAGTCCGCCGGGACCGGCGGGGGAGCAGTACTTC. This gives the protein CASSPPGPAGEQYF.

This clonotype has a count of ten or more. The rearrangement uses TRBV4-2 and TRBJ2-7, with 11 bases matching TRBD1. The CDR3 consists of 16 residues. Unmatched junction bases numbered 4, after V lost 0 bases and J lost 3 bases. Germline values: CDR1 LGHNA, CDR2 YNFKEQ. The CDR3 region is CASSQDRGTGGYEQYF. The DNA for the CDR3 is TGTGCCAGCAGCCAAGATAGGGGGACAGGGGGCTACGAGCAGTACTTC.

The rearrangement links TRBV30 to TRBJ1-5, with TRBD1 identical over 7 bases. Germline V gene data show CDR1 as GTSNPN and CDR2 as SVGIG (reference sequence). V shed 0 bases, J shed 5 bases, and the junction held 7 bases outside the gene matches. This CDR3 region has 15 residues. CDR3 protein: CAWSVPGRGDQPQHF. The CDR3 DNA reads TGTGCCTGGAGTGTACCCGGCAGGGGGGATCAGCCCCAGCATTTT.

This chain joins TRBV11-2 and TRBJ1-2; D gene ambiguous. V was trimmed by 1 base and J by 13 bases, leaving 19 bases between them. The CDR3 has 14 residues. Germline CDR1 SGHAT, CDR2 FQNNGV. CDR3 DNA sequence: TGTGCCAGCAGCTTAGTACGAGGAGGACTTCCTCCCACCTTC. Translating it yields CASSLVRGGLPPTF.

This clonotype was observed a few times. The CDR3 here is CASRRTETGELFF. DNA of the CDR3: TGTGCCAGCAGGCGTACAGAAACCGGGGAGCTGTTTTTT. This chain links TRBV6-1 with TRBJ2-2; D uncertain. The CDR3 spans 13 residues. Trimming pared 6 bases from V and 5 bases from J, leaving 10 bases between. Germline V gene data show CDR1 as MNHNS and CDR2 as SASEGT.

This clonotype was seen a few times. The gene calls are TRBV6-5 and TRBJ2-5, with D possibly matching TRBD1 (6 bases). Trimming cost V 6 bases and J 1 base, with 15 bases left between them. The germline V gene has CDR1 MNHEY and CDR2 SVGAGI. The CDR3 is made up of 15 amino acids. CDR3 in DNA: TGTGCCAGCAGCCGGACCGGGACACTCCAAGAGACCCAGTACTTC. It translates to CASSRTGTLQETQYF.

Comments on this clonotype: The junction departs from the called germline gene at one end, perhaps through a read error. The chain couples TRBV3-1 to TRBJ1-1; D uncertain. The length of the CDR3 is 14 residues. Germline V gene sequence: CDR1 LGHDT, CDR2 YNNKEL (reference sequence). CDR3 DNA sequence: TGTGCCTGCAGACGGACGGTCGCGTACACTGAAGCTTTCTTT. This translates into CACRRTVAYTEAFF.

This clonotype was recorded a few times. The rearrangement links TRBV5-1 to TRBJ2-7, with TRBD2 identical over 7 bases. Germline CDR1 and CDR2: SGHRS and YFSETQ. Trimming took 5 bases from V and 0 from J; bases not matched to a gene: 2. The CDR3 is 13 amino acids. The CDR3 is CASSSGGSYEQYV. In DNA form, the CDR3 reads TGCGCCAGCAGTTCGGGGGGCTCCTACGAGCAGTACGTC.

This clonotype has a handful of counts. The chain uses TRBV5-1 and TRBJ2-3, with 8 bases fitting TRBD2. Unmatched junction bases numbered 5, after V lost 0 bases and J lost 5 bases. CDR1 and CDR2 (germline): SGHRS, YFSETQ. This CDR3 is built from 15 residues. The DNA of the CDR3 is TGCGCCAGCAGCTTGGCCGGGGGGGCCATAGATACGCAGTATTTT. Translating it yields CASSLAGGAIDTQYF.

This clonotype turned up a few times. CDR3 residues: CASSPQGAPTTGELFF. The CDR3 DNA follows: TGTGCCAGCTCACCACAGGGGGCCCCCACCACCGGGGAGCTGTTTTTT. The chain carries TRBV18 and TRBJ2-2; 7 bases line up with TRBD1. The CDR3 totals 16 residues. In germline, CDR1 is KGHSH, CDR2 LQKENI. The ends lost 1 base at V and 4 bases at J; junction bases unmatched: 6.

The V and J genes are TRBV5-1 and TRBJ2-7; D possibly matches TRBD1 or TRBD2 (6 bases each). Germline V gene data show CDR1 as SGHRS and CDR2 as YFSETQ. The CDR3 consists of 16 residues. The V and J ends lost 0 bases and 2 bases respectively, with 15 bases between them. The CDR3 DNA reads TGCGCCAGCAGCTTGGGGGGGGCAGAGAACGCCTACGAGCAGTACTTC. Translated, it gives CASSLGGAENAYEQYF.

The chain employs TRBV20-1 and TRBJ2-1; 7 bases are a match to TRBD2. From germline, CDR1 is DFQATT and CDR2 SNEGSKA (reference sequence). This CDR3 spans 16 amino acids. V was clipped by 5 bases and J by 0 bases; unmatched bases: 10. CDR3 protein: CSAFPLAASSYNEQFF. The CDR3 bases are TGCAGTGCTTTCCCCCTAGCGGCGAGCTCCTACAATGAGCAGTTCTTC.

The chain has TRBV5-4 and TRBJ2-1; no reliable D call. Per the germline V gene, CDR1 is SGHNT and CDR2 is YYREEE (reference sequence). The germline V and J ends were trimmed by 5 bases and 0 bases, with 12 bases remaining between them. The CDR3 sequence is 15 residues long. CDR3 coding DNA: TGTGCCAGCAGTGCAAATCTCAACTCCTACAATGAGCAGTTCTTC. This translates into CASSANLNSYNEQFF.